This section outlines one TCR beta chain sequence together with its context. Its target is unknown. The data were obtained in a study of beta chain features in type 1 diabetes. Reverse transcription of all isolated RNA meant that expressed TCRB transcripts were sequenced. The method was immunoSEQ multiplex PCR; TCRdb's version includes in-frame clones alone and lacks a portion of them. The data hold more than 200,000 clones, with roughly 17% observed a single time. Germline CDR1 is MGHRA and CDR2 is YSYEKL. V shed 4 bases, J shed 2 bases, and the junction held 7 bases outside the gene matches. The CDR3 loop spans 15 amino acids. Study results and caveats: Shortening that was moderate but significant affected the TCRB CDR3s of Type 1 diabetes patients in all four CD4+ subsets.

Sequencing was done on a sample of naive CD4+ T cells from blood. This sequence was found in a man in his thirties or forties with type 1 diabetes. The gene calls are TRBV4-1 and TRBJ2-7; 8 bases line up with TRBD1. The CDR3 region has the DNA TGCGCCAGCAGCCCAGACAGGGGCCCAACCTACGAGCAGTACTTC. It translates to CASSPDRGPTYEQYF.